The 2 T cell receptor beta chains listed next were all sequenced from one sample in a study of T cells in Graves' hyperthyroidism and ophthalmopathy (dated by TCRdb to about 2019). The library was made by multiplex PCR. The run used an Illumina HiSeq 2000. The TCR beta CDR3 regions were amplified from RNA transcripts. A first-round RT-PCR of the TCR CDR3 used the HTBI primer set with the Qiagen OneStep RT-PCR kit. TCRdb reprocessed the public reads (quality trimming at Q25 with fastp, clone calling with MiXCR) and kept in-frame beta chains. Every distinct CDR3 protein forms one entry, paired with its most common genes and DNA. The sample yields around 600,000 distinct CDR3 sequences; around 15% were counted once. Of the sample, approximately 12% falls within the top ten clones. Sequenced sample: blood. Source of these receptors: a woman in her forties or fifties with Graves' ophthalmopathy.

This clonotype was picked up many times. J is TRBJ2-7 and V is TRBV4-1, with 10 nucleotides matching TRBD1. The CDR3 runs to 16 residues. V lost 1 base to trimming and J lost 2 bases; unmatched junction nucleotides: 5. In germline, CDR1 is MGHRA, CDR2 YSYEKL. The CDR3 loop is CASSQGFGTGAYEQYF. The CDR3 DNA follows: TGCGCCAGCAGCCAAGGATTTGGGACAGGGGCCTACGAGCAGTACTTC.

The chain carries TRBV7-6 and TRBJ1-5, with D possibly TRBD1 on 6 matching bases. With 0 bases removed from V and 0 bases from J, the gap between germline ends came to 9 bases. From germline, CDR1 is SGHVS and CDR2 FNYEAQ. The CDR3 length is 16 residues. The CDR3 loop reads CASSLARTDSNQPQHF. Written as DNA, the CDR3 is TGTGCCAGCAGCTTAGCCCGGACAGATAGCAATCAGCCCCAGCATTTT.